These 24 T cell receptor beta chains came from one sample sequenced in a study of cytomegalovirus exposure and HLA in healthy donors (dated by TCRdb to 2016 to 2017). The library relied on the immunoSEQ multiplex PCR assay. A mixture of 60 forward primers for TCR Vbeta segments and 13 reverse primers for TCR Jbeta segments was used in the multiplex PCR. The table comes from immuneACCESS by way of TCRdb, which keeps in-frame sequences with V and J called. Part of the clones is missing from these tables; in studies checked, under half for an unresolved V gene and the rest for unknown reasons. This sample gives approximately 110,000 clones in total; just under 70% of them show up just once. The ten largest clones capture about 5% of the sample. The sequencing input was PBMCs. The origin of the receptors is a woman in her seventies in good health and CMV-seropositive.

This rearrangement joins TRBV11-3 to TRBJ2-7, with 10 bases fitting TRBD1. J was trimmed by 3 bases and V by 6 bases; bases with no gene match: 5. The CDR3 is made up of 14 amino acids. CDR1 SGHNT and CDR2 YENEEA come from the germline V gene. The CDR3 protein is CASSRRDRGYEQYF. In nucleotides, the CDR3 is TGTGCCAGCAGTCGCCGGGACAGGGGCTACGAGCAGTACTTC.

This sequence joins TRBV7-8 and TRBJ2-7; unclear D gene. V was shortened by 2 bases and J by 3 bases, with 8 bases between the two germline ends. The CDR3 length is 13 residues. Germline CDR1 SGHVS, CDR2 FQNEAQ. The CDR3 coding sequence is TGTGCCAGCAGCTTAATGGAGTACTACGAGCAGTACTTC. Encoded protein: CASSLMEYYEQYF. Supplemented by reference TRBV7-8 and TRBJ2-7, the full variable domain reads GAGVSQSPRYKVAKRGQDVALRCDPISGHVSLFWYQQALGQGPEFLTYFQNEAQLDKSGLPSDRFFAERPEGSVSTLKIQRTQQEDSAVYLCASSLMEYYEQYFGPGTRLTVT.

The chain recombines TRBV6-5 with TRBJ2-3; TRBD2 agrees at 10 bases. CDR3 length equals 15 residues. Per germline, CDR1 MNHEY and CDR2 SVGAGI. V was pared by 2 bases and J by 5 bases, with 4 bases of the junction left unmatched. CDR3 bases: TGTGCCAGCAGTTACACCAGCGGGGGGGGAGATACGCAGTATTTT. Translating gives CASSYTSGGGDTQYF.

The CDR3 region has the DNA TGTGCCAGCAGGGTGGGGGGGAGGACTGAAGCTTTCTTT. Protein sequence: CASRVGGRTEAFF. The gene calls are TRBV6-1 and TRBJ1-1; D perhaps matches TRBD1 (5 bases). The V and J ends lost 6 bases and 5 bases respectively, with 13 bases between them. This CDR3 has 13 amino acids. Germline V gene lookup returns CDR1 MNHNS and CDR2 SASEGT.

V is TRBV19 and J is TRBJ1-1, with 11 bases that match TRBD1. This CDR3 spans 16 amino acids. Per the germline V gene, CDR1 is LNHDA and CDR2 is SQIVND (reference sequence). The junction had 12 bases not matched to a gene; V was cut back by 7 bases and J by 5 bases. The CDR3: CASTTRDRGVGTEAFF. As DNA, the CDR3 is TGTGCCAGTACCACCCGGGACAGGGGGGTCGGGACTGAAGCTTTCTTT.

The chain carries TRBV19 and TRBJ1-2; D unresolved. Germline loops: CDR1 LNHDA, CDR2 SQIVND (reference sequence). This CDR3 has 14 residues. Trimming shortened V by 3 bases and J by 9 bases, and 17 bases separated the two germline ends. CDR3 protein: CASSMEQKPGSYTF. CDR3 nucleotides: TGTGCCAGTAGTATGGAACAGAAGCCGGGGAGCTACACCTTC.

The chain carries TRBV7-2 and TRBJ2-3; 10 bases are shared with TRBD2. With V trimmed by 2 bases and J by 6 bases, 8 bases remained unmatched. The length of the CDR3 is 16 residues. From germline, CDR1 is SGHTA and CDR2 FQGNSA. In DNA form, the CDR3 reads TGTGCCAGCAGCTTACGGCCTAGCGGGGGCAGGGATACGCAGTATTTT. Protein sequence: CASSLRPSGGRDTQYF.

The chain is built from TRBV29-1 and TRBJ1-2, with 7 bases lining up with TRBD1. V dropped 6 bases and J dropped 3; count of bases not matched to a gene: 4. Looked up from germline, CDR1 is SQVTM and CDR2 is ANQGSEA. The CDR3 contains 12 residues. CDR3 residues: CSVDRDDYGYTF. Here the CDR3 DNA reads TGCAGCGTCGACAGGGATGACTATGGCTACACCTTC.

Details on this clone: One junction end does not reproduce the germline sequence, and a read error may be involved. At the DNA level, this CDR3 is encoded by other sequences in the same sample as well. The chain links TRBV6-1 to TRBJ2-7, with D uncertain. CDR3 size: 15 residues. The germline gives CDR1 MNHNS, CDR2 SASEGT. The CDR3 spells CASSEAWPVSYEQYF. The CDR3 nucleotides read TGCGCCAGCAGTGAAGCGTGGCCAGTCTCCTACGAGCAGTACTTC.

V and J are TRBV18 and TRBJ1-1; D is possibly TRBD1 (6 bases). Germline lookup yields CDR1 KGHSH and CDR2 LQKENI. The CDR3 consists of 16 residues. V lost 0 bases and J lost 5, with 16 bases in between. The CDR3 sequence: CASSPPLAGASTEAFF. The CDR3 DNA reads TGTGCCAGCTCACCACCTTTAGCAGGGGCCTCGACTGAAGCTTTCTTT.

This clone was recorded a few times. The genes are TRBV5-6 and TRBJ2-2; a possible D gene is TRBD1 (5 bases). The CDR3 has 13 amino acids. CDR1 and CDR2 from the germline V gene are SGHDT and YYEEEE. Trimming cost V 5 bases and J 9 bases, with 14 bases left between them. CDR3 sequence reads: CASRATGARELFF. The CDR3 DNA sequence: TGTGCCAGCAGGGCGACTGGGGCCCGGGAGCTGTTTTTT.

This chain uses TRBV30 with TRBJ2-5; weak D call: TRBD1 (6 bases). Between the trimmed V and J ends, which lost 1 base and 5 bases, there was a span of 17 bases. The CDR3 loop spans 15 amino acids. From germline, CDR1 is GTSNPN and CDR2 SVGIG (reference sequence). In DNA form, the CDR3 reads TGTGCCTGGAGTGCGTCGCAGGGGCTTTTGGAGACCCAGTACTTC. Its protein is CAWSASQGLLETQYF.

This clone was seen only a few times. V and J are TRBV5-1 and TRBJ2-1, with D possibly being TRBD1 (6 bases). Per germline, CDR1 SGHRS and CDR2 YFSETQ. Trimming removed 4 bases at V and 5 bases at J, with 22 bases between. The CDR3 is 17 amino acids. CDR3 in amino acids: CASSPRVFDQGNNEQFF. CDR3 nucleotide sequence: TGCGCCAGCAGCCCCCGGGTTTTTGACCAGGGGAACAATGAGCAGTTCTTC.

The CDR3 spells CASTSNRGKNYNEQFF. The CDR3 DNA reads TGTGCCAGCACCTCCAACAGGGGGAAAAACTACAATGAGCAGTTCTTC. V usage is TRBV6-6 and J usage is TRBJ2-1, with 8 positions matching TRBD1. J was trimmed by 3 bases and V by 7 bases; bases with no gene match: 11. CDR1 is MNHNY and CDR2 is SVGAGI in the germline V gene (reference sequence). The CDR3 totals 16 residues.

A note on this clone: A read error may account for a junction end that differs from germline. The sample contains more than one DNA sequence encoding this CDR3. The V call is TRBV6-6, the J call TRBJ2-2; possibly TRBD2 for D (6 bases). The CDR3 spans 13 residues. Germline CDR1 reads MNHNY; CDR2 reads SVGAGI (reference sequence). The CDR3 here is CASIGLLTGELFF. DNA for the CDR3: TGCGCCAGCATAGGACTACTCACCGGGGAGCTGTTTTTT.

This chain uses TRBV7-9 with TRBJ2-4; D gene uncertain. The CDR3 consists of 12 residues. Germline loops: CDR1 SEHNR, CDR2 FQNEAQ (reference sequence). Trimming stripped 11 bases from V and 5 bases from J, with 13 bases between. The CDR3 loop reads CAPGAVENIQYF. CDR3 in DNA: TGTGCCCCCGGAGCAGTGGAAAACATTCAGTACTTC.

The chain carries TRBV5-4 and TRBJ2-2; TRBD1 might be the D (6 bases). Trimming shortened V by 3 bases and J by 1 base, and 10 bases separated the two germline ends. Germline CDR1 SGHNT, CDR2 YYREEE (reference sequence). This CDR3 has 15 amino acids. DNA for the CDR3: TGTGCCAGCAGCTCCGGGACAAAGAACACCGGGGAGCTGTTTTTT. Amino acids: CASSSGTKNTGELFF.

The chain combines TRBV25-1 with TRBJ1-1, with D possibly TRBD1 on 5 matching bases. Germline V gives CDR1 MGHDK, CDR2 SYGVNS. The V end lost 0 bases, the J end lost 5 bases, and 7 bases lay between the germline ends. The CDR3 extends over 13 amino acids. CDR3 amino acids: CASSEYGGTEAFF. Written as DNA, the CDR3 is TGTGCCAGCAGTGAATACGGGGGAACTGAAGCTTTCTTT.

The CDR3 protein is CASSVGQSSYNEQFF. CDR3 sequence (DNA): TGTGCCAGCAGCGTCGGACAGAGCTCCTACAATGAGCAGTTCTTC. The rearrangement joins TRBV9 to TRBJ2-1; D perhaps matches TRBD1 (6 bases). CDR1 is SGDLS, CDR2 YYNGEE, per germline. The CDR3 is 15 amino acids. V lost 2 bases to trimming and J lost 0 bases, with 9 bases between them. Variable domain in full (rest from reference TRBV9 and TRBJ2-1): DSGVTQTPKHLITATGQRVTLRCSPRSGDLSVYWYQQSLDQGLQFLIQYYNGEERAKGNILERFSAQQFPDLHSELNLSSLELGDSALYFCASSVGQSSYNEQFFGPGTRLTVL.

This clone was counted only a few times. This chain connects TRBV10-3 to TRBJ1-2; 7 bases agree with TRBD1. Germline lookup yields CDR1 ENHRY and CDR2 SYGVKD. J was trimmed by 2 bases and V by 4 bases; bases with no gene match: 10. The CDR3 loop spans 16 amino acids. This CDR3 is CAISGQGNVGNYGYTF. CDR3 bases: TGTGCCATCAGTGGACAGGGAAATGTTGGGAACTATGGCTACACCTTC.

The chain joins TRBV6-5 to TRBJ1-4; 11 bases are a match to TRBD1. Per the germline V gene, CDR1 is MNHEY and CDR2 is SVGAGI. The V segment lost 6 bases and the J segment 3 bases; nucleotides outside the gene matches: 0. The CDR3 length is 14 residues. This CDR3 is CASRGQGANEKLFF. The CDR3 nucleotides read TGTGCCAGCAGGGGACAGGGGGCTAATGAAAAACTGTTTTTT.

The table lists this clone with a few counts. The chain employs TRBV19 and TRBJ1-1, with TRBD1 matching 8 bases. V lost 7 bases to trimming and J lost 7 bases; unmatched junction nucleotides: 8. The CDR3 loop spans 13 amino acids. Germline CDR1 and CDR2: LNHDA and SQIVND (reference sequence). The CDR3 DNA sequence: TGTGCCAGTATGGGGGACAGGCGGGATGAAGCTTTCTTT. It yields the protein CASMGDRRDEAFF. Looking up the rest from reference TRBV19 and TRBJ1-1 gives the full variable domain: DGGITQSPKYLFRKEGQNVTLSCEQNLNHDAMYWYRQDPGQGLRLIYYSQIVNDFQKGDIAEGYSVSREKKESFPLTVTSAQKNPTAFYLCASMGDRRDEAFFGQGTRLTVV.

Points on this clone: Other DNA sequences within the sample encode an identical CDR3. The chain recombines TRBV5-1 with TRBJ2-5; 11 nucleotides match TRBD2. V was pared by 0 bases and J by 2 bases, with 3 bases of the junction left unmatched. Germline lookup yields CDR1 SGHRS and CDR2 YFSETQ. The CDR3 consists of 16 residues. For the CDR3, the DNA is TGCGCCAGCAGCTTGGGTCTAGCGGGGGGACAAGAGACCCAGTACTTC. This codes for CASSLGLAGGQETQYF.

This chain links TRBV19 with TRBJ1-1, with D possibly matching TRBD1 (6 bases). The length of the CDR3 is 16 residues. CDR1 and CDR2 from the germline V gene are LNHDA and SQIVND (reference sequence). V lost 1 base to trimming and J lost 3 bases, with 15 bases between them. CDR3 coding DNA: TGTGCCAGTAGTATAGGTCAGGGGTATGTGGACACTGAAGCTTTCTTT. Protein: CASSIGQGYVDTEAFF.